The 27 T cell receptor beta chains in this list originate from one sample, sequenced in a study of cytomegalovirus exposure and HLA in healthy donors. The study ran its PCR with 60 Vbeta and 13 Jbeta primers. Clones were sequenced by immunoSEQ multiplex PCR, and TCRdb holds only the in-frame ones, with some missing. Its table records approximately 110,000 clones. Sequencing was carried out using PBMCs. The receptor source for this set is a man under 40 in good health and CMV-seronegative.

This chain connects TRBV5-4 to TRBJ2-7, with a weak D call TRBD2 (6 bases). Germline V gene sequence: CDR1 SGHNT, CDR2 YYREEE (reference sequence). This CDR3 spans 16 amino acids. Trimming pared 4 bases from V and 2 bases from J, leaving 19 bases between. CDR3 residues: CASSLAGGARPYEQYF. The CDR3 DNA reads TGTGCCAGCAGCCTGGCCGGAGGGGCCAGACCCTACGAGCAGTACTTC.

The V gene is TRBV2, the J gene TRBJ2-1, with a tentative D call TRBD1 (5 bases). The CDR3 is 13 residues long. Germline V gene lookup returns CDR1 SNHLY and CDR2 FYNNEI. V gave up 6 bases and J gave up 7 bases, with 13 bases separating them. The CDR3: CASSSPRVNEQFF. DNA of the CDR3: TGTGCCAGCAGCTCACCCAGGGTTAATGAGCAGTTCTTC.

This chain connects TRBV7-2 to TRBJ2-3; TRBD2 is a possible D gene (6 bases). The CDR3 is 14 amino acids. V lost 5 bases and J 6 bases, leaving 15 bases between the germline ends. Germline V gives CDR1 SGHTA, CDR2 FQGNSA. The DNA for the CDR3 is TGTGCCAGCAGCCTGTTTCGGGAGCGGGATACGCAGTATTTT. The encoded protein is CASSLFRERDTQYF.

This chain links TRBV5-1 with TRBJ1-3, with a weak D call TRBD1 (6 bases). V gave up 3 bases and J gave up 4 bases, with 11 bases separating them. The germline V gene has CDR1 SGHRS and CDR2 YFSETQ. CDR3 length: 14 residues. This CDR3 reads CASSSTGSGNTIYF. In DNA, the CDR3 is TGCGCCAGCAGCTCCACAGGGTCCGGAAACACCATATATTTT.

V usage is TRBV7-7 and J usage is TRBJ2-5; TRBD1 matches 8 bases. Germline V gives CDR1 SSHAT, CDR2 FNYEAQ (reference sequence). Losses at the gene ends were 5 bases for V and 7 bases for J; bases not matched to a gene: 6. This CDR3 region has 13 residues. This chain's CDR3 is CASSVDRARTQYF. The CDR3 DNA sequence: TGTGCCAGCAGCGTGGACAGGGCTAGGACCCAGTACTTC. Combining the CDR3 with reference TRBV7-7 and TRBJ2-5 gives the whole variable domain GAGVSQSPRYKVTKRGQDVTLRCDPISSHATLYWYQQALGQGPEFLTYFNYEAQPDKSGLPSDRFSAERPEGSISTLTIQRTEQRDSAMYRCASSVDRARTQYFGPGTRLLVL.

The J gene is TRBJ2-2, the V gene TRBV10-3; 8 bases map to TRBD2. The CDR3 extends over 15 amino acids. Unmatched junction bases numbered 6, after V lost 8 bases and J lost 1 base. The V gene's germline CDR1 is ENHRY and CDR2 SYGVKD. The CDR3 coding sequence is TGTGCCATCCCCGGGAGGGGGAGGAACACCGGGGAGCTGTTTTTT. Residues: CAIPGRGRNTGELFF.

The CDR3 bases are TGCGCCAGCAGCGAAATACTAGGACGGGATAATGAGCAGTTCTTC. Translated: CASSEILGRDNEQFF. V usage is TRBV5-1 and J usage is TRBJ2-1; tentatively, D is TRBD2 (5 bases). Trimming stripped 4 bases from V and 7 bases from J, with 18 bases between. This CDR3 has 15 amino acids. Germline values: CDR1 SGHRS, CDR2 YFSETQ.

This chain links TRBV19 with TRBJ1-1; no firm D call. Between the trimmed V and J ends, which lost 6 bases and 0 bases, there was a span of 8 bases. Per the germline V gene, CDR1 is LNHDA and CDR2 is SQIVND (reference sequence). This CDR3 has 13 amino acids. The CDR3 protein is CASSQAMNTEAFF. Written as DNA, the CDR3 is TGTGCCAGTAGCCAGGCCATGAACACTGAAGCTTTCTTT.

The rearrangement joins TRBV27 to TRBJ1-5; 8 bases align to TRBD1. Germline V gene data show CDR1 as MNHEY and CDR2 as SMNVEV (reference sequence). The CDR3 is 13 amino acids. V was clipped by 5 bases and J by 6 bases; unmatched bases: 3. CDR3 residues: CASSPDRGQPQHF. The CDR3 region has the DNA TGTGCCAGCAGTCCCGACAGGGGTCAGCCCCAGCATTTT.

The V call is TRBV10-3, the J call TRBJ2-1, with 12 bases aligning to TRBD1. This CDR3 comprises 15 residues. V shed 3 bases, J shed 9 bases, and the junction held 6 bases outside the gene matches. Per germline, CDR1 ENHRY and CDR2 SYGVKD. CDR3 amino acids: CAISDRDRGQVEQFF. In nucleotides, the CDR3 is TGTGCCATCAGTGACCGGGACAGGGGGCAGGTTGAGCAGTTCTTC.

The chain combines TRBV9 with TRBJ2-3; no clear D. Germline V gene lookup returns CDR1 SGDLS and CDR2 YYNGEE. The CDR3 has 16 amino acids. V lost 0 bases to trimming and J lost 2 bases, with 13 bases between them. CDR3 in amino acids: CASSVVSTSYTDTQYF. The CDR3 DNA reads TGTGCCAGCAGCGTAGTTAGTACTTCCTACACAGATACGCAGTATTTT.

The chain is built from TRBV5-1 and TRBJ2-2, with 8 bases that match TRBD2. V lost 0 bases to trimming and J lost 2 bases; unmatched junction nucleotides: 3. The CDR3 runs 16 residues. CDR1 is SGHRS, CDR2 YFSETQ, per germline. CDR3 sequence reads: CASSLGSGVNTGELFF. The CDR3 DNA follows: TGCGCCAGCAGCTTGGGTAGCGGGGTAAACACCGGGGAGCTGTTTTTT.

This chain uses TRBV5-6 with TRBJ1-6; tentative D call: TRBD1 (5 bases). V shed 0 bases and J shed 14 bases, with 18 bases lying between them. Germline values: CDR1 SGHDT, CDR2 YYEEEE. The CDR3 extends over 15 amino acids. As DNA, the CDR3 is TGTGCCAGCAGCTTGGTTACCGGGGGGTCATCGGCCCTCCACTTT. Translating it yields CASSLVTGGSSALHF.

The chain employs TRBV9 and TRBJ2-2; TRBD2 agrees at 9 bases. CDR3 length: 14 residues. Per germline, CDR1 SGDLS and CDR2 YYNGEE. V was pared by 4 bases and J by 7 bases, with 5 bases of the junction left unmatched. The CDR3 DNA sequence: TGTGCCAGCAGCCCCAGCGGGGGGTTCGGGGAGCTGTTTTTT. Its translation: CASSPSGGFGELFF.

The chain joins TRBV18 to TRBJ1-6, with D maybe TRBD1 (6 bases). CDR3 length: 15 amino acids. From germline, CDR1 is KGHSH and CDR2 LQKENI. Trimming left V 3 bases short and J 10 bases short, with 16 bases between. The CDR3 reads CASSPSMGALSPLHF. The DNA for the CDR3 is TGTGCCAGCTCACCCAGTATGGGGGCTCTATCACCCCTCCACTTT.

The chain couples TRBV7-9 to TRBJ2-2; TRBD2 agrees at 7 bases. CDR3 length: 16 amino acids. Losses at the gene ends were 5 bases for V and 1 base for J; bases not matched to a gene: 7. The V gene's germline CDR1 is SEHNR and CDR2 FQNEAQ (reference sequence). The CDR3 nucleotides are TGTGCCAGCAGCCCCCTGGCGGGGGAGAACACCGGGGAGCTGTTTTTT. Translated: CASSPLAGENTGELFF.

CDR3 protein: CASKRATGSDTQYF. DNA for the CDR3: TGTGCCAGCAAAAGAGCCACAGGGTCAGATACGCAGTATTTT. This chain uses TRBV6-5 with TRBJ2-3, with D perhaps TRBD1 (6 bases). The CDR3 is 14 amino acids. CDR1 and CDR2 from the germline V gene are MNHEY and SVGAGI. V gave up 7 bases and J gave up 4 bases, with 15 bases separating them.

The chain employs TRBV6-5 and TRBJ1-6, with D possibly being TRBD1 (6 bases). The germline V gene has CDR1 MNHEY and CDR2 SVGAGI. CDR3 length equals 15 residues. V dropped 2 bases and J dropped 7 bases, with 12 bases sitting between them. The CDR3 reads CASSYGGRENSPLHF. Written as DNA, the CDR3 is TGTGCCAGCAGTTACGGGGGCAGGGAGAATTCACCCCTCCACTTT.

The chain is built from TRBV7-3 and TRBJ2-3; the D is unclear. Deletions cut 1 base from V and 2 bases from J, with 7 bases between. From germline, CDR1 is SGHTA and CDR2 FQGTGA. The length of the CDR3 is 14 residues. This CDR3 is CASSLMRHTDTQYF. The CDR3 DNA sequence: TGTGCCAGCAGCTTAATGAGGCACACAGATACGCAGTATTTT.

The chain combines TRBV5-1 with TRBJ2-3, with D hard to call. This CDR3 region has 16 residues. V was pared by 0 bases and J by 1 base, with 12 bases between. CDR1 and CDR2 (germline): SGHRS, YFSETQ. Written as DNA, the CDR3 is TGCGCCAGCAGCTTGGCGCTAGGAAAGGGCACAGATACGCAGTATTTT. It codes for CASSLALGKGTDTQYF.

The rearrangement uses TRBV9 and TRBJ2-6; 8 bases line up with TRBD1. CDR3 length equals 18 residues. Germline values: CDR1 SGDLS, CDR2 YYNGEE. The V gene end was trimmed by 4 bases and the J gene end by 0 bases; junction bases not matched to a gene: 9. The CDR3 sequence: CASSPRTGFNSGANVLTF. The CDR3, as DNA: TGTGCCAGCAGCCCGAGGACAGGGTTTAACTCTGGGGCCAACGTCCTGACTTTC.

The chain couples TRBV19 to TRBJ2-5; weak D call: TRBD2 (6 bases). Germline CDR1 is LNHDA and CDR2 is SQIVND (reference sequence). V dropped 11 bases and J dropped 1 base, with 11 bases sitting between them. This CDR3 has 12 amino acids. The chain's CDR3 is CAAGLPQETQYF. The CDR3 coding sequence is TGTGCCGCTGGACTACCCCAAGAGACCCAGTACTTC.

The rearrangement joins TRBV6-5 to TRBJ1-5; a weak D match, TRBD1 (6 bases). CDR1 is MNHEY and CDR2 is SVGAGI in the germline V gene. V was clipped by 6 bases and J by 4 bases, with 13 bases between them. CDR3 size: 14 residues. The CDR3 is CASSTAGDNQPQHF. The CDR3 DNA follows: TGTGCCAGCAGCACCGCAGGGGATAATCAGCCCCAGCATTTT.

The V gene is TRBV28, the J gene TRBJ2-3; 12 bases are shared with TRBD1. Germline lookup yields CDR1 MDHEN and CDR2 SYDVKM. V trimming: 11 bases; J trimming: 5 bases; junction bases outside the gene matches: 14. The CDR3 runs to 16 residues. The CDR3 reads CAATSGGTGGLDTQYF. In nucleotides, the CDR3 is TGTGCCGCGACTTCCGGTGGGACAGGGGGCCTAGATACGCAGTATTTT.

The V gene is TRBV29-1, the J gene TRBJ1-4; D perhaps matches TRBD1 (5 bases). Trimming left V 4 bases short and J 4 bases short, with 10 bases between. The length of the CDR3 is 13 residues. The germline V gene encodes CDR1 SQVTM and CDR2 ANQGSEA. CDR3 loop: CSVGRQGNEKLFF. The CDR3 bases are TGCAGCGTTGGCAGGCAGGGTAATGAAAAACTGTTTTTT.

This chain joins TRBV6-1 and TRBJ2-1, with a possible D match to TRBD1 (5 bases). Trimming shortened V by 2 bases and J by 4 bases, and 9 bases separated the two germline ends. Per the germline V gene, CDR1 is MNHNS and CDR2 is SASEGT. The CDR3 is 14 amino acids. This chain's CDR3 is CASSERQGYNEQFF. In DNA form, the CDR3 reads TGTGCCAGCAGTGAAAGGCAGGGTTACAATGAGCAGTTCTTC.

This chain connects TRBV4-1 to TRBJ2-2, with TRBD2 matching over 11 bases. The CDR3 is 17 amino acids. The germline CDR1 and CDR2 sequences are MGHRA and YSYEKL. The ends lost 3 bases at V and 4 bases at J; junction bases unmatched: 7. This CDR3 is CASSHLLAGGGTGELFF. The CDR3 nucleotides read TGCGCCAGCAGCCACCTCCTAGCGGGGGGAGGCACCGGGGAGCTGTTTTTT.